This T cell receptor beta chain was obtained from a study of early T cells in non-severe SARS-CoV-2 infection. The overall study: Investigators sequenced bulk RNA drawn from unsorted whole blood, and chains remained unpaired. Study-level points and caveats: Matches to VDJdb favored anti-spike CD8 responses and missed private and CD4 specificities.

At least ten counts were recorded for this clonotype. Its specificity is not known. Attachment of unique molecular identifiers to individual cDNA molecules was performed. MiXCR was run by TCRdb on the 5' RACE reads, yielding one entry per CDR3 protein. Of roughly 75,000 distinct CDR3 sequences in the sample, 8.5% to 10% were seen once. V was trimmed by 3 bases and J by 2 bases, leaving 9 bases between them. The CDR3 is 15 amino acids. In germline, CDR1 is SGHNT, CDR2 YYREEE (reference sequence). The chain carries TRBV5-4 and TRBJ2-6; D perhaps matches TRBD2 (5 bases). Sequencing was performed on whole blood. The clonotype comes from an adult who was a healthcare worker with PCR-confirmed SARS-CoV-2 infection or an uninfected control (not recorded which). The CDR3 reads CASSSFGAGANVLTF. The CDR3 nucleotides are TGTGCCAGCAGCTCCTTCGGGGCTGGGGCCAACGTCCTGACTTTC.